The T cell receptor beta chain under discussion was sequenced for a study of T cell changes during pregnancy in multiple sclerosis (dated by TCRdb to about 2019). For the study in its entirety: The study looked at changes in the T cell repertoire across pregnancy in women with multiple sclerosis.

Concerning this clone: Its specific antigen is unknown. No much larger clone exists at a distance of one base, and base qualities are not known.

Including cysteine and phenylalanine, the CDR3 has 15 amino acids. The kept DNA is CDR3 alone, 45 bases in frame from the first base. CDR1 and CDR2 were assigned from the germline V gene as SGHTA and FQGNSA. The junction shows trimming of 4 bases on V and 3 bases on J, and the gene matches do not reach 7 bases of it. Library prep was done by the immunoSEQ multiplex PCR assay. TCRdb stores this immuneACCESS table with in-frame sequences only. Part of the clones is absent; in the studies checked, under half of the shortfall reflects unresolved V genes, and no reason is known for the rest. This sample is represented by about 20,000 clones; roughly nine tenths of them were singletons. Approximately 19% of the sample rests with the top ten.

The clonotype originates from a female donor in good health, enrolled as a control in a pregnancy study. This chain is built from TRBV7-2 and TRBJ2-7; TRBD2 matches 9 bases in the middle. The source material was CD8+ T cells from peripheral blood mononuclear cells, sampled after pregnancy. The nucleotide sequence is given as TGTGCCAGCAGCTCTGAGCTAGCGGGGCTCTACGAGCAGTACTTC. Translated, it gives CASSSELAGLYEQYF.